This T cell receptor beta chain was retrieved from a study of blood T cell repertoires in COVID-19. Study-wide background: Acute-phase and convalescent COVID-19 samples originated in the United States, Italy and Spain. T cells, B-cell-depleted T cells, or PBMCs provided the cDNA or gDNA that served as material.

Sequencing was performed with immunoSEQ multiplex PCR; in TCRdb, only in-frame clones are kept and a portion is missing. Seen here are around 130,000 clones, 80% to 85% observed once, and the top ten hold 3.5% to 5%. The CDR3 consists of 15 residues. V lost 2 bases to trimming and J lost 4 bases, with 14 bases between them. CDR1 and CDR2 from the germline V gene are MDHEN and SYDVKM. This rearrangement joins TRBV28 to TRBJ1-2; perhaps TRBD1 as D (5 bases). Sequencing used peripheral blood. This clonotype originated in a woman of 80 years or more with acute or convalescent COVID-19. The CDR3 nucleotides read TGTGCCAGCAGTTTAGGGGCGACAGCGACCTATGGCTACACCTTC. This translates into CASSLGATATYGYTF.